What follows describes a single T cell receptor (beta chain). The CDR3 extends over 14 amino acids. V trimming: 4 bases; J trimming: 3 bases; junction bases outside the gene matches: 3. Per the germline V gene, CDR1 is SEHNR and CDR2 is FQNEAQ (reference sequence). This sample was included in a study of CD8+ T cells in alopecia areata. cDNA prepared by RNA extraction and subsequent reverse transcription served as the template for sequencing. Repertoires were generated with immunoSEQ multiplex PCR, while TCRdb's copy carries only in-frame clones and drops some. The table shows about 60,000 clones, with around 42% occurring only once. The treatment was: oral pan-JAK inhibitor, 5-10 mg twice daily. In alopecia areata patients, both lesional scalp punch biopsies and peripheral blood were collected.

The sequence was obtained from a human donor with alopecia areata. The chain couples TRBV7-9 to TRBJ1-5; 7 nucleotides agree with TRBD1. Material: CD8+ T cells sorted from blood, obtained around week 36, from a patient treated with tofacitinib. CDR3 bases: TGTGCCAGCAGCTCGGGACAGATCAATCAGCCCCAGCATTTT. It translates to CASSSGQINQPQHF. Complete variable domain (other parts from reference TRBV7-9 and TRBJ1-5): DTGVSQNPRHKITKRGQNVTFRCDPISEHNRLYWYRQTLGQGPEFLTYFQNEAQLEKSRLLSDRFSAERPKGSFSTLEIQRTEQGDSAMYLCASSSGQINQPQHFGDGTRLSIL.